This section outlines one TCR beta chain sequence together with its context. Its specificity is unknown. The CDR3 is 16 amino acids. Trimming shortened V by 4 bases and J by 1 base, and 16 bases separated the two germline ends. CDR1 and CDR2 (germline): SGHRS, YFSETQ. Using immunoSEQ multiplex PCR, the repertoire was profiled, and TCRdb retains in-frame clones only, with some absent. The sample includes hundreds of thousands of clones, 86% seen only once; the top ten take approximately 0.86%. This specimen belongs to a study of cytomegalovirus exposure and HLA in healthy donors. The study, taken as a whole, reports: Cytomegalovirus association was listed for approximately 150 TCR beta chains. Among TCR sequences, most were rare, though some public TCRs appeared in many donors.

The genes are TRBV5-1 and TRBJ2-3, with TRBD2 as a possible D gene (6 bases). Specimen: PBMCs. The receptor was isolated from a woman younger than 30 in good health and CMV-seronegative. The CDR3, as DNA: TGCGCCAGCAGCCCAGGGACTCTCTTAGGCACAGATACGCAGTATTTT. It translates to CASSPGTLLGTDTQYF.